The 22 T cell receptor beta chains given below trace back to one sample, sequenced in a study of cytomegalovirus exposure and HLA in healthy donors. PCR was performed using 60 Vbeta and 13 Jbeta primers. This table comes from immunoSEQ multiplex PCR, and its TCRdb copy is limited to in-frame clones, with some not included. Among approximately 260,000 clones listed, roughly 81% were seen once. The source material was PBMCs. These receptors were obtained from a woman aged 40 to 50 in good health and CMV-seropositive.

V usage is TRBV4-3 and J usage is TRBJ1-1; D remains ambiguous. The germline gives CDR1 LGHNA, CDR2 YSLEER. V lost 0 bases and J 2 bases, leaving 10 bases between the germline ends. This CDR3 region has 15 residues. Written as DNA, the CDR3 is TGCGCCAGCAGCCAAGAACCAAGAGGTAACACTGAAGCTTTCTTT. Residues: CASSQEPRGNTEAFF.

The CDR3 nucleotides are TGTGCCAGCAGCTTAGCCGCAAGCATGAACTATGGCTACACCTTC. Translating gives CASSLAASMNYGYTF. This rearrangement joins TRBV13 to TRBJ1-2; D remains unclear. Germline V lookup: CDR1 PRHDT, CDR2 FYEKMQ (reference sequence). CDR3 length: 15 amino acids. Trimming pared 1 base from V and 2 bases from J, leaving 11 bases between.

The chain is built from TRBV4-1 and TRBJ1-2; no clear D. CDR1 MGHRA and CDR2 YSYEKL come from the germline V gene. The CDR3 is 16 amino acids. The V gene lost 0 bases and the J gene lost 1 base, with 12 bases spanning the gap. In DNA form, the CDR3 reads TGCGCCAGCAGCCAAGAATTCACACCAGATAACTATGGCTACACCTTC. This codes for CASSQEFTPDNYGYTF.

The chain employs TRBV27 and TRBJ2-6, with D perhaps TRBD2 (6 bases). Trimming took 1 base from V and 0 from J, leaving 10 bases between them. The germline V gene encodes CDR1 MNHEY and CDR2 SMNVEV (reference sequence). CDR3 length: 17 residues. The CDR3 here is CASSLWAGTSGANVLTF. CDR3 bases: TGTGCCAGCAGTTTATGGGCGGGGACCTCTGGGGCCAACGTCCTGACTTTC.

The chain couples TRBV9 to TRBJ2-3; 7 nucleotides match TRBD2. V lost 4 bases, J lost 8 bases, and 19 bases stayed unmatched. The CDR3 loop spans 17 amino acids. Germline-derived CDR1 and CDR2 are SGDLS and YYNGEE. The DNA for the CDR3 is TGTGCCAGCAGCCCCAGTCCAAATGGCGGGAGTGGGGGTACGCAGTATTTT. It specifies CASSPSPNGGSGGTQYF. The full variable domain, completed using reference TRBV9 and TRBJ2-3, is DSGVTQTPKHLITATGQRVTLRCSPRSGDLSVYWYQQSLDQGLQFLIQYYNGEERAKGNILERFSAQQFPDLHSELNLSSLELGDSALYFCASSPSPNGGSGGTQYFGPGTRLTVL.

This clone was seen only once. This rearrangement joins TRBV7-9 to TRBJ2-7; unclear D gene. The CDR3 consists of 13 residues. CDR1 and CDR2 (germline): SEHNR, FQNEAQ (reference sequence). V lost 5 bases and J lost 4, with 12 bases in between. In nucleotides, the CDR3 is TGTGCCAGCAGCCCTCTCGAGGCGTACGAGCAGTACTTC. This gives the protein CASSPLEAYEQYF. Combining the CDR3 with reference TRBV7-9 and TRBJ2-7 gives the whole variable domain DTGVSQNPRHKITKRGQNVTFRCDPISEHNRLYWYRQTLGQGPEFLTYFQNEAQLEKSRLLSDRFSAERPKGSFSTLEIQRTEQGDSAMYLCASSPLEAYEQYFGPGTRLTVT.

The chain links TRBV5-1 to TRBJ1-1; D uncertain. CDR3 length equals 13 residues. V lost 4 bases to trimming and J lost 4 bases, with 11 bases between them. Germline CDR1 SGHRS, CDR2 YFSETQ. CDR3 sequence reads: CASSAGLGTEAFF. The CDR3 nucleotides read TGCGCCAGCAGCGCCGGACTGGGCACTGAAGCTTTCTTT.

The rearrangement uses TRBV19 and TRBJ2-7, with TRBD1 matching 7 bases. The CDR3 sequence is 15 residues long. V dropped 3 bases and J dropped 0; count of bases not matched to a gene: 5. Per the germline V gene, CDR1 is LNHDA and CDR2 is SQIVND (reference sequence). The DNA of the CDR3 is TGTGCCAGTAGTATGGCACAGGGGATCTCCTACGAGCAGTACTTC. It yields the protein CASSMAQGISYEQYF.

This clone was counted between two and nine times. V usage is TRBV6-5 and J usage is TRBJ2-7; weak D call: TRBD2 (5 bases). This CDR3 spans 14 amino acids. Germline CDR1 and CDR2: MNHEY and SVGAGI. Between the trimmed V and J ends, which lost 5 bases and 0 bases, there was a span of 11 bases. The CDR3 DNA reads TGTGCCAGCAGTCCTACCGGGGACTCCTACGAGCAGTACTTC. Protein: CASSPTGDSYEQYF.

The rearrangement uses TRBV7-6 and TRBJ2-3; 13 nucleotides agree with TRBD2. The germline V gene encodes CDR1 SGHVS and CDR2 FNYEAQ. The CDR3 consists of 20 residues. V trimming: 3 bases; J trimming: 1 base; junction bases outside the gene matches: 13. CDR3 sequence: CASSLLRTGTSGTGTDTQYF. The CDR3 bases are TGTGCCAGCAGCTTGCTCCGCACCGGGACTAGCGGGACTGGCACAGATACGCAGTATTTT.

The chain employs TRBV11-2 and TRBJ2-7; tentatively, D is TRBD2 (6 bases). The V and J ends lost 1 base and 2 bases respectively, with 12 bases between them. CDR1 SGHAT and CDR2 FQNNGV come from the germline V gene. This CDR3 spans 15 amino acids. CDR3 bases: TGTGCCAGCAGCTTAGGTAGCGCTAGCGCCTACGAGCAGTACTTC. Residues: CASSLGSASAYEQYF.

This chain joins TRBV27 and TRBJ1-6; 11 nucleotides line up with TRBD1. The germline gives CDR1 MNHEY, CDR2 SMNVEV (reference sequence). The CDR3 loop spans 14 amino acids. V trimming: 7 bases; J trimming: 10 bases; junction bases outside the gene matches: 6. The CDR3 reads CASTWDRGDSPLHF. CDR3 bases: TGTGCCAGCACCTGGGACAGGGGGGACTCACCCCTCCACTTT.

This clone was picked up one time. The gene calls are TRBV9 and TRBJ1-1; possible D gene TRBD1, 6 bases. This CDR3 comprises 15 residues. Germline CDR1 is SGDLS and CDR2 is YYNGEE. V lost 3 bases to trimming and J lost 4 bases, with 16 bases between them. CDR3 loop: CASSAPRGQSTEAFF. CDR3 sequence (DNA): TGTGCCAGCAGCGCCCCCAGAGGACAGAGCACTGAAGCTTTCTTT.

The V and J genes are TRBV6-1 and TRBJ1-1; D gene unclear. In germline, CDR1 is MNHNS, CDR2 SASEGT. The length of the CDR3 is 13 residues. V lost 7 bases to trimming and J lost 1 base, with 10 bases between them. CDR3 sequence: CASTLTENTEAFF. For the CDR3, the DNA is TGTGCCAGCACCCTTACAGAGAACACTGAAGCTTTCTTT.

The sample holds one count of this clone. J is TRBJ2-7 and V is TRBV6-1; 7 bases line up with TRBD1. Germline-derived CDR1 and CDR2 are MNHNS and SASEGT. The V gene end was trimmed by 6 bases and the J gene end by 4 bases; junction bases not matched to a gene: 12. CDR3 length: 15 residues. This chain's CDR3 is CASRVYETGSYEQYF. The CDR3 region has the DNA TGTGCCAGCAGAGTCTATGAGACAGGGTCATACGAGCAGTACTTC.

About this clone itself: Other DNA variants within this sample encode the same CDR3. V gene TRBV6-1 combines with J gene TRBJ1-5; 7 bases map to TRBD1. The CDR3 runs to 14 residues. The ends lost 4 bases at V and 7 bases at J; junction bases unmatched: 7. Germline-derived CDR1 and CDR2 are MNHNS and SASEGT. CDR3 sequence: CASSADRVGQPQHF. As DNA, the CDR3 is TGTGCCAGCAGTGCTGACAGGGTTGGACAGCCCCAGCATTTT.

The chain has TRBV21-1 and TRBJ2-3; TRBD2 is taken as the D call from the table, unchecked against the DNA. TRBV21-1 is shown as a pseudogene. This CDR3 is 16 amino acids long. CDR3 amino acids: CASSDGLAGGADTQYF. CDR3 sequence (DNA): TGTGCCAGCAGCGACGGACTAGCGGGAGGGGCAGATACGCAGTATTTT.

This rearrangement joins TRBV7-3 to TRBJ2-3; no definite D call. Germline-derived CDR1 and CDR2 are SGHTA and FQGTGA. The CDR3 has 13 amino acids. Trimming removed 0 bases from V and 4 bases from J, with 5 bases in between. The CDR3 DNA reads as TGTGCCAGCAGCTTAACTAATGCAGATACGCAGTATTTT. This encodes CASSLTNADTQYF. Combining the CDR3 with reference TRBV7-3 and TRBJ2-3 gives the whole variable domain GAGVSQTPSNKVTEKGKYVELRCDPISGHTALYWYRQSLGQGPEFLIYFQGTGAADDSGLPNDRFFAVRPEGSVSTLKIQRTERGDSAVYLCASSLTNADTQYFGPGTRLTVL.

This sequence joins TRBV4-3 and TRBJ1-2, with D maybe TRBD1 (5 bases). The germline CDR1 and CDR2 sequences are LGHNA and YSLEER. Deletions cut 5 bases from V and 4 bases from J, with 11 bases between. The CDR3 totals 13 residues. CDR3 in DNA: TGCGCCAGCAGCTCGCGGGACGGCTATGGCTACACCTTC. Residues: CASSSRDGYGYTF.

The chain uses TRBV27 and TRBJ2-3; D not resolved. The length of the CDR3 is 16 residues. Germline CDR1 MNHEY, CDR2 SMNVEV (reference sequence). Trimming took 2 bases from V and 0 from J, leaving 12 bases between them. The DNA of the CDR3 is TGTGCCAGCAGTTTAATGGTGGGCTCAAGCACAGATACGCAGTATTTT. As protein: CASSLMVGSSTDTQYF.

This rearrangement joins TRBV27 to TRBJ2-3, with 16 nucleotides matching TRBD2. J gave up 8 bases and V 0 bases, and 5 bases lay outside the gene matches. CDR3 length: 17 amino acids. Germline-derived CDR1 and CDR2 are MNHEY and SMNVEV (reference sequence). The CDR3 DNA reads TGTGCCAGCAGTTTATCGGGGACTAGCGGGAGGGCCCGTACGCAGTATTTT. Translation: CASSLSGTSGRARTQYF.

This clone came up a few times. The chain combines TRBV11-2 with TRBJ2-7; 7 bases match TRBD2. V was pared by 0 bases and J by 3 bases, with 5 bases of the junction left unmatched. CDR1 is SGHAT, CDR2 FQNNGV, per germline. CDR3 length equals 15 residues. The CDR3 DNA reads as TGTGCCAGCAGCTTAGAGCCGGGACTAAACTACGAGCAGTACTTC. This encodes CASSLEPGLNYEQYF.